The rows below give T cell receptor beta chains drawn from one sample of a study of CD8+ T cells in alopecia areata. This table comes from immunoSEQ multiplex PCR, and its TCRdb copy is limited to in-frame clones, with some not included. The sample holds 130,000 to 150,000 clones, around 87% seen once. The sample was CD8+ T cells sorted from blood, taken at week 0. These TCRs come from a human donor with alopecia areata. CDR3s include the opening cysteine and the closing phenylalanine or tryptophan. A D gene is named only where the DNA matches it firmly. Part of the rows lack a size; the others show once, few, many or a class for expanded clones.

V	J	D	size	CDR3	DNA
TRBV7-8	TRBJ2-2	NA	NA	CASCPDPAGELFF	TGTGCCAGCTGCCCAGATCCAGCCGGGGAGCTGTTTTTT
TRBV11-2	TRBJ2-3	NA	NA	CASSLDSWGSTDTQYF	TGTGCCAGCAGCTTAGATTCCTGGGGTTCTACAGATACGCAGTATTTT
TRBV18	TRBJ2-6	NA	once	CASSRTAIGPGANVLTF	TGTGCCAGCTCACGGACGGCGATCGGGCCTGGGGCCAACGTCCTGACTTTC
TRBV25-1	TRBJ1-1	NA	NA	CASSTINTEAFF	TGTGCCAGCAGTACCATCAACACTGAAGCTTTCTTT
TRBV29-1	TRBJ2-1	NA	NA	CSVEDFVATYNEQFF	TGCAGCGTTGAAGATTTTGTGGCGACCTACAATGAGCAGTTCTTC
TRBV30	TRBJ2-1	TRBD2	once	CAWSPGGYNNEQFF	TGTGCCTGGAGTCCGGGGGGATACAACAATGAGCAGTTCTTC
TRBV9	TRBJ2-2	NA	NA	CASKAFRELFF	TGTGCCAGCAAGGCGTTTCGGGAGCTGTTTTTT
TRBV10-3	TRBJ2-5	TRBD2	NA	CAIGLLAGDLQETQYF	TGTGCCATCGGTTTACTAGCGGGAGATCTCCAAGAGACCCAGTACTTC
TRBV29-1	TRBJ2-1	TRBD2	once	CSVGTSGSSYNEQFF	TGCAGCGTGGGGACTAGCGGGAGCTCCTACAATGAGCAGTTCTTC
TRBV27	TRBJ2-7	TRBD2	once	CASSPGGPKGEQYF	TGTGCCAGTTCGCCGGGGGGACCGAAGGGCGAGCAGTACTTC
TRBV6-6	TRBJ2-5	TRBD2	once	CASILGLAGQETQYF	TGTGCCAGCATTTTAGGGCTAGCGGGCCAAGAGACCCAGTACTTC
TRBV2	TRBJ2-1	TRBD1	NA	CASSEDLDREYEQFF	TGTGCCAGCAGTGAAGACCTGGACAGGGAGTATGAGCAGTTCTTC
TRBV9	TRBJ1-1	NA	NA	CASSVATGPNTEAFF	TGTGCCAGCAGCGTAGCTACCGGCCCTAACACTGAAGCTTTCTTT
TRBV15	TRBJ1-2	NA	NA	CATSEGVDVYGYTF	TGTGCCACCAGCGAGGGAGTTGACGTCTATGGCTACACCTTC
TRBV30	TRBJ2-1	NA	few	CAWSLMGNNEQFF	TGTGCCTGGAGTCTAATGGGAAACAATGAGCAGTTCTTC
TRBV6-6	TRBJ1-2	TRBD1	NA	CASSTGDYGYTF	TGTGCCAGCAGTACAGGGGACTATGGCTACACCTTC
TRBV19	TRBJ2-7	NA	once	CASSIRDTREQYF	TGTGCCAGTAGTATCCGGGACACACGTGAGCAGTACTTC
TRBV27	TRBJ1-2	NA	NA	CASSLSAGGAGYGYTF	TGTGCCAGCAGTTTATCCGCGGGGGGCGCGGGCTATGGCTACACCTTC
TRBV7-3	TRBJ2-1	NA	NA	CASSSPNTGDSYNEQFF	TGTGCCAGCAGCTCCCCAAACACAGGCGACTCCTACAATGAGCAGTTCTTC
TRBV4-1	TRBJ2-2	NA	NA	CASTSDYLSTGELFF	TGCGCCAGCACCTCAGACTACCTCTCAACCGGGGAGCTGTTTTTT
TRBV29-1	TRBJ1-1	NA	NA	CSVFLMNTEAFF	TGCAGCGTATTTCTTATGAACACTGAAGCTTTCTTT
TRBV9	TRBJ2-3	NA	NA	CASSAAPSDTQYF	TGTGCCAGCAGCGCCGCTCCCTCAGATACGCAGTATTTT
TRBV29-1	TRBJ2-3	TRBD1	NA	CSVEDLDGTGFSTDTQYF	TGCAGCGTTGAAGATTTAGACGGGACAGGCTTTAGCACAGATACGCAGTATTTT
TRBV12-5	TRBJ1-1	NA	once	CASGLFGNTEAFF	TGTGCTAGTGGTTTGTTTGGGAACACTGAAGCTTTCTTT
TRBV6-5	TRBJ2-1	NA	once	CASSYKNEQFF	TGTGCCAGCAGTTACAAAAATGAGCAGTTCTTC
TRBV2	TRBJ1-1	NA	NA	CASSVRGGMNTEAFF	TGTGCCAGCAGTGTACGGGGAGGCATGAACACTGAAGCTTTCTTT
TRBV7-2	TRBJ2-1	NA	NA	CASSLEGSSYNEQFF	TGTGCCAGCAGCTTAGAGGGCAGCTCCTACAATGAGCAGTTCTTC
TRBV19	TRBJ1-6	NA	once	CASSRAGADSPLHF	TGTGCCAGTAGTAGGGCCGGGGCGGATTCACCCCTCCACTTT
TRBV19	TRBJ2-7	NA	NA	CASSGWTEAYEQYF	TGTGCCAGTAGTGGTTGGACAGAAGCCTACGAGCAGTACTTC
TRBV11-2	TRBJ2-2	NA	NA	CASSLGVGELFF	TGTGCCAGCAGCTTAGGAGTCGGGGAGCTGTTTTTT
TRBV25-1	TRBJ2-7	NA	NA	CASSAGEQYF	TGTGCCAGCAGTGCGGGCGAGCAGTACTTC
TRBV5-1	TRBJ2-2	TRBD1	NA	CASSLELAGQGAGELFF	TGCGCCAGCAGCTTAGAGCTCGCGGGACAGGGGGCCGGGGAGCTGTTTTTT
TRBV10-2	TRBJ2-3	NA	NA	CASSSDSLQLYTDTQYF	TGCGCCAGCAGTTCCGACAGCCTCCAGCTATACACAGATACGCAGTATTTT
TRBV29-1	TRBJ2-1	TRBD1	NA	CSVEGATGTYNEQFF	TGCAGCGTTGAAGGTGCGACAGGGACCTACAATGAGCAGTTCTTC
TRBV6-5	TRBJ1-1	TRBD1	NA	CASSGSGTGPAEAFF	TGTGCCAGCAGTGGATCCGGGACAGGCCCGGCTGAAGCTTTCTTT
TRBV23-1	TRBJ1-5	NA	NA	CASSQGNQPQHF	TGCGCCAGCAGTCAAGGCAATCAGCCCCAGCATTTT
TRBV29-1	TRBJ1-5	NA	NA	CSAEIPDSPNQPQHF	TGCAGCGCCGAGATACCCGACAGTCCCAATCAGCCCCAGCATTTT
TRBV23-1	TRBJ1-5	NA	NA	CASSPGEARQPQHF	TGCGCCAGCAGTCCGGGAGAAGCCAGGCAGCCCCAGCATTTT
TRBV5-6	TRBJ2-3	TRBD2	NA	CASSSSGLAVGTQYF	TGTGCCAGCAGCTCTTCTGGACTAGCGGTGGGTACGCAGTATTTT
TRBV27	TRBJ1-1	NA	once	CASSLDPLPGRGSEAFF	TGTGCCAGCAGTTTAGACCCCCTTCCGGGCAGGGGATCTGAAGCTTTCTTT
TRBV6-6	TRBJ2-2	TRBD2	NA	CASNPWSGNRSGELFF	TGTGCCAGCAACCCGTGGAGCGGGAATCGTAGCGGGGAGCTGTTTTTT
TRBV9	TRBJ2-1	NA	NA	CASSMDVYNEQFF	TGTGCCAGCAGCATGGACGTCTACAATGAGCAGTTCTTC
TRBV15	TRBJ2-6	NA	few	CATSSGLSGANVLTF	TGTGCCACCAGCAGTGGGCTATCTGGGGCCAACGTCCTGACTTTC
TRBV5-6	TRBJ2-3	NA	NA	CASSFSGGSTDTQYF	TGTGCCAGCAGCTTTAGCGGTGGAAGCACAGATACGCAGTATTTT
TRBV19	TRBJ2-7	NA	few	CASRPRLGQDEQYF	TGTGCCAGTCGGCCCCGCTTAGGGCAGGACGAGCAGTACTTC
TRBV5-1	TRBJ2-7	NA	NA	CASSFGPGEGEQYF	TGCGCCAGCAGCTTTGGACCGGGAGAGGGCGAGCAGTACTTC
TRBV2	TRBJ2-1	TRBD1	NA	CATSPGQGANEQFF	TGTGCCACTAGTCCGGGACAGGGGGCGAATGAGCAGTTCTTC
TRBV29-1	TRBJ2-3	NA	few	CSVVGVGGGTQYF	TGCAGCGTTGTAGGGGTCGGGGGAGGTACGCAGTATTTT
TRBV4-1	TRBJ2-3	NA	NA	CASSHCTATGGTDTQYF	TGCGCCAGCAGCCATTGCACGGCGACGGGGGGCACAGATACGCAGTATTTT
TRBV25-1	TRBJ2-2	NA	NA	CASSDPRRVAGELFF	TGTGCCAGCAGTGACCCCCGGAGGGTGGCCGGGGAGCTGTTTTTT
TRBV25-1	TRBJ2-1	NA	NA	CASILAGEQFF	TGTGCCAGCATCTTAGCTGGTGAGCAGTTCTTC
TRBV27	TRBJ2-1	NA	NA	CASSFPGRGEQFF	TGTGCCAGCAGTTTCCCGGGTAGGGGTGAGCAGTTCTTC
TRBV27	TRBJ2-3	NA	NA	CASSLRGGPTDTQYF	TGTGCCAGCAGCCTACGGGGCGGACCCACAGATACGCAGTATTTT
TRBV14	TRBJ1-5	TRBD1	once	CASSQGTGLGQPQHF	TGTGCCAGCAGCCAAGGGACAGGGCTCGGTCAGCCCCAGCATTTT
TRBV5-1	TRBJ2-1	NA	NA	CASSLAGNSYNEQFF	TGCGCCAGCAGCTTGGCCGGGAACTCATACAATGAGCAGTTCTTC
TRBV29-1	TRBJ2-7	NA	once	CSGQDSAYEQYF	TGCAGCGGACAGGACAGCGCCTACGAGCAGTACTTC